A single sample gave rise to the 18 T cell receptor beta chains below, sequenced in a study of CD8+ T cells in alopecia areata. Isolated RNA was reverse transcribed into cDNA used as the sequencing template. Sequencing was performed with immunoSEQ multiplex PCR; in TCRdb, only in-frame clones are kept and a portion is missing. The top ten clones hold 15% to 20% of a sample with approximately 90,000 clones, about two thirds of them seen once. Treatment of the sample: oral pan-JAK inhibitor, 5-10 mg twice daily. The sample in question was CD8+ T cells sorted from blood, obtained around week 44, from a patient treated with tofacitinib. The receptors come from a human donor with alopecia areata.

This sequence joins TRBV7-3 and TRBJ2-1; 12 bases line up with TRBD2. CDR1 SGHTA and CDR2 FQGTGA come from the germline V gene. The CDR3 has 14 amino acids. With 5 bases clipped from V and 8 bases from J, the junction kept 4 bases outside the gene matches. The CDR3 coding sequence is TGTGCCAGCAGCCCTAGCGGGGGGGTGGATGAGCAGTTCTTC. Its protein is CASSPSGGVDEQFF.

This clone was recorded once. The chain uses TRBV5-1 and TRBJ1-1; possible D gene TRBD1, 5 bases. The CDR3 has 11 amino acids. Germline lookup yields CDR1 SGHRS and CDR2 YFSETQ. V lost 4 bases and J 4 bases, leaving 5 bases between the germline ends. For the CDR3, the DNA is TGCGCCAGCAGCGGGGGCACTGAAGCTTTCTTT. This sequence encodes CASSGGTEAFF.

V gene TRBV7-8 combines with J gene TRBJ1-1; D is undetermined. The germline V gene has CDR1 SGHVS and CDR2 FQNEAQ. The CDR3 consists of 13 residues. The V end was cut by 1 base, the J end by 7 bases, with 10 bases between. CDR3 nucleotide sequence: TGTGCCAGCAGCTTAGATGTTCAGAATGAAGCTTTCTTT. This codes for CASSLDVQNEAFF.

The rearrangement uses TRBV13 and TRBJ2-7; D perhaps matches TRBD1 (5 bases). Germline CDR1 PRHDT, CDR2 FYEKMQ (reference sequence). The CDR3 is 14 residues long. V was trimmed by 2 bases and J by 4 bases, leaving 12 bases between them. The CDR3 is CASSLRGPGYEQYF. Here the CDR3 DNA reads TGTGCCAGCAGCTTAAGGGGCCCAGGGTACGAGCAGTACTTC.

The chain combines TRBV10-1 with TRBJ1-1; D might be TRBD1 (5 bases). Germline V gene data show CDR1 as WNHNN and CDR2 as SYGVQD (reference sequence). The CDR3 has 14 amino acids. The ends were cut back, 0 bases at V and 4 bases at J, with 9 bases in the middle. The CDR3 is CASSESGATTEAFF. CDR3 sequence (DNA): TGCGCCAGCAGTGAGTCTGGGGCGACCACTGAAGCTTTCTTT.

About this clone: Other nucleotide sequences from this sample produce the same CDR3. The V gene is TRBV29-1, the J gene TRBJ1-1; no firm D call. The CDR3 is 13 amino acids. Trimming pared 4 bases from V and 0 bases from J, leaving 9 bases between. The germline CDR1 and CDR2 sequences are SQVTM and ANQGSEA. The CDR3 sequence: CSVVGGMNTEAFF. The DNA for the CDR3 is TGCAGCGTTGTAGGAGGAATGAACACTGAAGCTTTCTTT. The full variable domain, rest sourced from reference TRBV29-1 and TRBJ1-1, is SAVISQKPSRDICQRGTSLTIQCQVDSQVTMMFWYRQQPGQSLTLIATANQGSEATYESGFVIDKFPISRPNLTFSTLTVSNMSPEDSSIYLCSVVGGMNTEAFFGQGTRLTVV.

The chain links TRBV5-1 to TRBJ1-1; D remains unclear. Germline CDR1 is SGHRS and CDR2 is YFSETQ. The CDR3 totals 16 residues. V shed 0 bases and J shed 1 base, with 13 bases lying between them. CDR3 nucleotides: TGCGCCAGCAGCTTGGCCAATCTGGGCGCGAACACTGAAGCTTTCTTT. This encodes CASSLANLGANTEAFF.

V gene TRBV4-3 combines with J gene TRBJ2-7, with TRBD2 matching over 11 bases. There are 15 residues in the CDR3. Germline trimming cut 0 bases from V and 2 bases from J; bases unmatched to any gene: 0. Germline V lookup: CDR1 LGHNA, CDR2 YSLEER. CDR3 protein: CASSQELAGAYEQYF. The CDR3 bases are TGCGCCAGCAGCCAAGAACTAGCGGGGGCCTACGAGCAGTACTTC.

V usage is TRBV2 and J usage is TRBJ2-3; 8 bases map to TRBD2. The CDR3 extends over 15 amino acids. Trimming cost V 2 bases and J 2 bases; bases outside gene matches: 3. Per the germline V gene, CDR1 is SNHLY and CDR2 is FYNNEI. The CDR3 protein is CASSEPAGDTDTQYF. In DNA, the CDR3 is TGTGCCAGCAGTGAACCAGCGGGAGACACAGATACGCAGTATTTT.

The chain uses TRBV4-3 and TRBJ1-1, with D hard to call. Germline V gene sequence: CDR1 LGHNA, CDR2 YSLEER. Trimming pared 3 bases from V and 3 bases from J, leaving 17 bases between. The CDR3 has 16 amino acids. The CDR3 bases are TGCGCCAGCAGCCAGAGACTTGGAAAGGGAGACACTGAAGCTTTCTTT. This codes for CASSQRLGKGDTEAFF.

The V and J genes are TRBV6-6 and TRBJ1-1, with TRBD1 matching over 9 bases. The V and J ends lost 0 bases and 11 bases, in that order; junction bases with no gene match: 10. The CDR3 length is 15 residues. Germline V gives CDR1 MNHNY, CDR2 SVGAGI (reference sequence). CDR3 loop: CASSYSWDRDSVAFF. The CDR3 nucleotides read TGTGCCAGCAGTTACTCGTGGGACAGGGACTCCGTTGCTTTCTTT.

This chain uses TRBV4-3 with TRBJ1-1; 10 bases are a match to TRBD1. The CDR3 spans 18 residues. V shed 1 base, J shed 5 bases, and the junction held 13 bases outside the gene matches. CDR1 is LGHNA and CDR2 is YSLEER in the germline V gene. The CDR3 DNA follows: TGCGCCAGCAGCCAAGTTCCGCCTGACAGGGGGCGTCGGACTGAAGCTTTCTTT. This gives the protein CASSQVPPDRGRRTEAFF.

The chain recombines TRBV9 with TRBJ2-1; 8 positions match TRBD2. The CDR3 runs to 15 residues. J gave up 0 bases and V 2 bases, and 1 base lay outside the gene matches. Germline values: CDR1 SGDLS, CDR2 YYNGEE. The DNA for the CDR3 is TGTGCCAGCAGCGTTCGGGGGGGCTCCTACAATGAGCAGTTCTTC. Protein product: CASSVRGGSYNEQFF.

The V gene is TRBV4-3, the J gene TRBJ1-1; D is possibly TRBD1 (6 bases). This CDR3 spans 14 amino acids. Germline V lookup: CDR1 LGHNA, CDR2 YSLEER. Trimming took off 1 base at V and 6 bases at J, with 12 bases between the two ends. CDR3 in amino acids: CASSQGEGGPEAFF. CDR3 DNA sequence: TGCGCCAGCAGCCAAGGAGAAGGGGGGCCTGAAGCTTTCTTT.

The rearrangement links TRBV9 to TRBJ2-1; D gene ambiguous. Trimming took off 4 bases at V and 6 bases at J, with 20 bases between the two ends. The CDR3 length is 16 residues. The germline gives CDR1 SGDLS, CDR2 YYNGEE. CDR3 sequence reads: CASSSRSSGPTNEQFF. The CDR3 region has the DNA TGTGCCAGCAGCTCCCGTAGCTCGGGTCCAACCAATGAGCAGTTCTTC.

V is TRBV11-3 and J is TRBJ1-4; a possible D gene is TRBD1 (5 bases). V shed 1 base and J shed 11 bases, with 8 bases lying between them. Germline values: CDR1 SGHNT, CDR2 YENEEA. This CDR3 contains 12 residues. This chain's CDR3 is CASSLVEGKLFF. CDR3 bases: TGTGCCAGCAGCTTAGTGGAGGGGAAACTGTTTTTT.

The V call is TRBV10-3, the J call TRBJ2-3; 7 bases fit TRBD1. CDR3 length equals 15 residues. Trimming removed 10 bases from V and 0 bases from J; junction bases left unmatched: 10. Germline V gives CDR1 ENHRY, CDR2 SYGVKD. As DNA, the CDR3 is TGTGCCACCAAACCCCCGGGACAGAGCACAGATACGCAGTATTTT. Protein product: CATKPPGQSTDTQYF.

The V call is TRBV13, the J call TRBJ2-7; no reliable D call. The germline V and J ends were trimmed by 6 bases and 0 bases, with 9 bases remaining between them. The length of the CDR3 is 13 residues. Germline V gene sequence: CDR1 PRHDT, CDR2 FYEKMQ (reference sequence). The CDR3 region has the DNA TGTGCCAGCAGTGGTGGGGACTCCTACGAGCAGTACTTC. It translates to CASSGGDSYEQYF.